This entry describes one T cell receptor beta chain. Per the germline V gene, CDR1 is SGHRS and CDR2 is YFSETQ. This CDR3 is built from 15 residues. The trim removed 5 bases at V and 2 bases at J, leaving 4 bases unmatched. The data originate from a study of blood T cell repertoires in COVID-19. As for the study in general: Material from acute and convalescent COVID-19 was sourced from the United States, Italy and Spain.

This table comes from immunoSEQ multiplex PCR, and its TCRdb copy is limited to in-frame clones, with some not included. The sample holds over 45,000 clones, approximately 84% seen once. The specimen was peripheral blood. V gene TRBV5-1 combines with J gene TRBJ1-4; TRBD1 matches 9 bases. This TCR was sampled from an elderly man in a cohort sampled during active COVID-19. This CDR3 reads CASSTGGATNEKLFF. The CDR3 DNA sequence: TGCGCCAGCAGTACAGGGGGCGCGACTAATGAAAAACTGTTTTTT.